The source of this T cell receptor (beta chain) is a study of cytomegalovirus exposure and HLA in healthy donors. Study-wide results and caveats: There were some V segments, including TRBV6-2 and TRBV6-3, excluded as indistinguishable. One variant, a missense change in DCLRE1C, was linked in a later analysis to TCR beta V- and J-gene trimming. In a later analysis, an Asian-associated ancestry cluster reportedly showed fewer N-insertions than the roughly 710-donor mean. Presence/absence analyses assumed roughly uniform sequencing depth across donors.

PCR used 60 Vbeta primers and 13 Jbeta primers. TCRdb's copy holds only in-frame clones and misses some; the assay was immunoSEQ multiplex PCR. Seen here are some 200,000 clones, approximately 70% observed once, and the top ten hold roughly 2.5%. This clone was seen just once. Its antigen is not identified. This CDR3 contains 14 residues. Germline CDR1 reads SEHNR; CDR2 reads FQNEAQ (reference sequence). V was trimmed by 4 bases and J by 4 bases, leaving 12 bases between them. Sequenced sample: PBMCs. This rearrangement joins TRBV7-9 to TRBJ2-3; D not certain. The sequence came from a man aged 35-49 years in good health and CMV-seropositive. CDR3 nucleotides: TGTGCCAGCAGCTCCGGTTCGGGTTCAGATACGCAGTATTTT. This translates into CASSSGSGSDTQYF.